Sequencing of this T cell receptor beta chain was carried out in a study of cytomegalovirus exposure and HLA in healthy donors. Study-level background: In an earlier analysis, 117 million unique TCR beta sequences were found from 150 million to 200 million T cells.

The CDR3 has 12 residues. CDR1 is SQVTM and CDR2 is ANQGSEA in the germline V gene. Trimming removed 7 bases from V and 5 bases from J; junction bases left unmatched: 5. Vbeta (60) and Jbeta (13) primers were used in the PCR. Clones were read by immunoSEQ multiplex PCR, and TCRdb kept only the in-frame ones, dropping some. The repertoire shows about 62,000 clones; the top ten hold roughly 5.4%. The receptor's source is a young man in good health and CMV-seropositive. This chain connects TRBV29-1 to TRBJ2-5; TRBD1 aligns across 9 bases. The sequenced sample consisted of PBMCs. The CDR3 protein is CSGDRETETQYF. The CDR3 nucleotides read TGCAGCGGGGACAGGGAAACGGAGACCCAGTACTTC.